This T cell receptor beta chain was found in a study of CD8+ T cells in alopecia areata. TCR sequencing used cDNA made by reverse transcription of extracted RNA. The protocol was immunoSEQ multiplex PCR, while the TCRdb copy is restricted to in-frame clones and leaves out a portion. Here the sample spans about 140,000 clones, 45% to 65% being singletons. Study-level points and caveats: For baseline CD8+ expansion, any link to response stays uncertain with one nonresponder. The study found tofacitinib significantly decreased scalp clonality and expanded CD8+ clones among the top 100.

The germline V and J ends were trimmed by 0 bases and 1 base, with 5 bases remaining between them. There are 13 residues in the CDR3. Germline V CDR1 and CDR2: SGHDT, YYEEEE. Sample treatment: oral pan-JAK inhibitor, 5-10 mg twice daily. As for this clone: What it recognizes is unknown. In the same sample, other DNA sequences code for this CDR3.

This sequence was found in a human donor with alopecia areata. The chain joins TRBV5-6 to TRBJ2-7; D ambiguous. The specimen was CD8+ T cells sorted from blood, collected at week 4, from a patient treated with tofacitinib. The chain's CDR3 is CASSLGASYEQYF. The CDR3 DNA is TGTGCCAGCAGCTTGGGGGCTTCCTACGAGCAGTACTTC.